This is a list of T cell receptor beta chains from one sample in a study of control samples from healthy donors and cancer patients. TCRdb keeps only in-frame clones here, not all; method: immunoSEQ multiplex PCR. The sample carries roughly 94,000 clones, approximately 84% recorded once. Sample: PBMCs. These receptors originate from a man in his 70s with lung cancer. Each CDR3 is given without its conserved first and last residue.

TSSQPPAGTSGGAFPDTQY TRBJ2-3 TRBV1 19
ASSDSTVGTDTQY TRBJ2-3 TRBV6-5 13
ASSLSRSYGYT TRBJ1-2 TRBV27 11
ASSGYRGRMNTEAF TRBJ1-1 TRBV27 14
ASSNGPGQGYMNTEAF TRBJ1-1 TRBV19 16
ASSGTRVETQY TRBJ2-5 TRBV4-1 11
ASSPGAYRETGELF TRBJ2-2 TRBV7-9 14
ASSLRGETQY TRBJ2-5 TRBV12-3/TRBV12-4 10
ATSGTGTGLPDTQY TRBJ2-3 TRBV24-1 14
ASSYSRVTNNEQF TRBJ2-1 TRBV6-6 13
ASSFLWYQGARSYNSPLH TRBJ1-6 TRBV27 18
ASMGQGSEKLF TRBJ1-4 TRBV2 11
ASSLATGGGGYT TRBJ1-2 TRBV7-6 12
ASSDSPYSNQPQH TRBJ1-5 TRBV25-1 13
ASTLTGNTEAF TRBJ1-1 TRBV7-9 11
ASSEAELGTQY TRBJ2-5 TRBV6-1 11
ASSPDSYGYT TRBJ1-2 TRBV5-1 10
ASSRGTTSGYEQY TRBJ2-7 TRBV7-6 13
ASSEEATGANVLT TRBJ2-6 TRBV2 13
ASSQDQAGSTDTQY TRBJ2-3 TRBV4-1 14
ASSIGARITDTQY TRBJ2-3 TRBV19 13
ASSRTYRGSGANVLT TRBJ2-6 TRBV19 15
ASSQSHMSSYNEQF TRBJ2-1 TRBV23-1 14
ASSESGAKNIQY TRBJ2-4 TRBV25-1 12